The rows below give T cell receptor beta chains drawn from one sample of a study of regulatory T cells in long-lasting Graves disease. A single record per CDR3 protein comes from TCRdb applying MiXCR to the multiplex PCR reads. The table includes about 400,000 distinct CDR3 sequences, 20% detected once. This specimen was peripheral blood mononuclear cells (PBMCs), taken when the disease was refractory, from a patient treated with antithyroid drugs. All receptors come from a female donor with Graves disease. Each CDR3 is given with its conserved first and last residue. A D gene is named only where the DNA matches it firmly. Part of the rows lack a size; the others show once, few, many or a class for expanded clones.

v_gene	d_gene	abundance	j_gene	CDR3nt	CDR3aa
TRBV7-9	NA	few	TRBJ2-7	TGTGCCAGCAGCTTAGAGGCAGGGGCAACCTACGAGCAGTACTTC	CASSLEAGATYEQYF
TRBV28	NA	many	TRBJ2-4	TGTGCCAGCAGTTTAGACAGAGAAAACATTCAGTACTTC	CASSLDRENIQYF
TRBV12-3/TRBV12-4	NA	few	TRBJ1-3	TGTGCCAGCAGTCTCCCGGGTCAACCTGGAAACACCATATATTTT	CASSLPGQPGNTIYF
TRBV20-1	NA	few	TRBJ2-7	TGCAGTGCTGGGAGGACGGGCTACGAGCAGTACTTC	CSAGRTGYEQYF
TRBV5-1	NA	few	TRBJ2-5	TGCGCCAGCAGCTTGGGGGACCTTGGAGAGACCCAGTACTTC	CASSLGDLGETQYF
TRBV6-1	NA	many	TRBJ1-5	TGTGCCCGCGCGAACCTGCGATCTTCGAATCAGCCCCAGCATTTT	CARANLRSSNQPQHF
TRBV25-1	NA	many	TRBJ2-7	TGTGCCAGCAGTGATCGAGAGGGAGGCTCGAAGCAGTACTTC	CASSDREGGSKQYF
TRBV13	NA	NA	TRBJ1-2	TGTGCCAGCAGCTTAGGACAGGGTAGAGGCTACACCTTC	CASSLGQGRGYTF
TRBV6-5	TRBD1	many	TRBJ2-7	TGTGCCAGCAGTTACAGGGACAGGGGAACGGTCGAGCAGTACTTC	CASSYRDRGTVEQYF
TRBV5-1	TRBD1	NA	TRBJ2-1	TGCGCCAGCAGCTTGATCGCAGGGGGCCTTGAGCAGTTCTTC	CASSLIAGGLEQFF
TRBV11-2	TRBD1	few	TRBJ2-7	TGTGCCAGCAGCTGGAGCCGTTGGGACAGCAGTACCTCCGAGCAGTACTTC	CASSWSRWDSSTSEQYF
TRBV27	NA	many	TRBJ1-5	TGTGCCAGCAGTCAAGACAGGAGCGGACATCAGCCCCAGCATTTT	CASSQDRSGHQPQHF
TRBV30	NA	few	TRBJ1-2	TGTGCCTGGAGCCCCGCTGAAATTAACTATGGCTACACCTTC	CAWSPAEINYGYTF
TRBV10-2	NA	NA	TRBJ2-7	TGCGCCAGCAGTGGAGGCATTAGCTCCTACGAGCAGTACTTC	CASSGGISSYEQYF
TRBV20-1	TRBD2	many	TRBJ2-7	TGCAGTGCTAGAGGCAGACTAGCGGGAGGGCCGTCCTACGAGCAGTACTTC	CSARGRLAGGPSYEQYF
TRBV29-1	NA	NA	TRBJ2-7	TGCAGCGTTGGACAGTCCATCTACGAGCAGTACTTC	CSVGQSIYEQYF
TRBV7-9	NA	NA	TRBJ2-5	TGTGCCAGCAGCTTAGAAGGAAGACTCGAGGAGACCCAGTACTTC	CASSLEGRLEETQYF
TRBV11-2	NA	NA	TRBJ2-2	TGTGCCAGCAGCTTAGTACAGCGGGCAACCGGGGAGCTGTTTTTT	CASSLVQRATGELFF
TRBV2	NA	many	TRBJ2-7	TGTGCCAGCAGTGACGAATACGAGCAGTACTTC	CASSDEYEQYF
TRBV29-1	TRBD1	few	TRBJ1-2	TGCAGTGCCAGGACAGGGGGCGACTATGGCTACACCTTC	CSARTGGDYGYTF
TRBV6-1	TRBD1	few	TRBJ1-2	TGTGCCAGCAAGAGATCAAGGGGGCATACCTATGGCTACACCTTC	CASKRSRGHTYGYTF
TRBV7-8	TRBD1	few	TRBJ2-7	TGTGCCAGCAGCATTTACACAGGGGACCCGAGCTCCTACGAGCAGTACTTC	CASSIYTGDPSSYEQYF
TRBV12-3/TRBV12-4	NA	many	TRBJ2-2	TGTGCCAGCAGTTTATTTCTGGCGAACACCGGGGAGCTGTTTTTT	CASSLFLANTGELFF
TRBV12-3/TRBV12-4	NA	many	TRBJ2-5	TGTGCCAGCAGTTTAGATCGTGCCGGCCAAGAGACCCAGTACTTC	CASSLDRAGQETQYF
TRBV20-1	NA	NA	TRBJ1-1	TGCAGTGCTAGAGATCGTTCGCACCTAGGGAACACTGAAGCTTTCTTT	CSARDRSHLGNTEAFF
TRBV29-1	TRBD2	few	TRBJ2-5	TGCAGCGTGCCTTCTAGCGGGAGGGCAGAGACCCAGTACTTC	CSVPSSGRAETQYF
TRBV15	NA	NA	TRBJ2-7	TGTGCCACCAGCAGAACGACAGCAGCCTACGAGCAGTACTTC	CATSRTTAAYEQYF
TRBV6-1	NA	NA	TRBJ2-7	TGTGCCAGCGGCAGCTTACGGAGCTACGAGCAGTACTTC	CASGSLRSYEQYF
TRBV27	TRBD2	many	TRBJ2-7	TGTGCCACCAGGTCGGGGGGTTACGAGCAGTACTTC	CATRSGGYEQYF
TRBV7-2	NA	once	TRBJ2-3	TGTGCCAGCAGCTTTCAGGGACTTCGCGATGATACGCAGTATTTT	CASSFQGLRDDTQYF
TRBV20-1	TRBD2	NA	TRBJ2-4	TGCAGTGCTAGAGTTAGCGGGAGGGGATACATTCAGTACTTC	CSARVSGRGYIQYF
TRBV12-3/TRBV12-4	NA	many	TRBJ2-7	TGTGCCAGCAGTGTCTCATTCCGGGCGGTTGGGTCCTACGAGCAGTACTTC	CASSVSFRAVGSYEQYF
TRBV27	NA	many	TRBJ2-7	TGTGCCAGCAGTTACAGACTAAGCTCCTACGAGCAGTACTTC	CASSYRLSSYEQYF
TRBV28	TRBD2	many	TRBJ2-2	TGTGCCAGCAGCCGTAGCGGGCCCAACACCGGGGAGCTGTTTTTT	CASSRSGPNTGELFF
TRBV6-1	NA	few	TRBJ1-1	TGTGCCAGCAGTGGCCCTGGCACTGAAGCTTTCTTT	CASSGPGTEAFF
TRBV29-1	TRBD1	NA	TRBJ2-3	TGCAGCGTAACCCTTAACAGGGGCTCAGATACGCAGTATTTT	CSVTLNRGSDTQYF
TRBV20-1	TRBD2	many	TRBJ2-5	TGCAGTGTTGGGGGGGGGGACCTCCAAGAGACCCAGTACTTC	CSVGGGDLQETQYF
TRBV27	NA	NA	TRBJ2-7	TGTGCCAGCTTCCCCCACGGTCAGGGGAATTCCTACGAGCAGTACTTC	CASFPHGQGNSYEQYF
TRBV7-2	NA	NA	TRBJ1-4	TGTGCCAGCACCCTGTCCCCGGCAATTAATGAAAAACTGTTTTTT	CASTLSPAINEKLFF
TRBV2	TRBD2	many	TRBJ2-7	TGTGCCAGCATTGAAGGACTAGCGGGAGCCCACGAGCAGTACTTC	CASIEGLAGAHEQYF
TRBV29-1	NA	few	TRBJ1-5	TGCAGCATACGGGACGGTTACAATCAGCCCCAGCATTTT	CSIRDGYNQPQHF
TRBV6-5	TRBD2	many	TRBJ2-7	TGTGCCAGCAGTTACGATAGCGGGAACTACGAGCAGTACTTC	CASSYDSGNYEQYF
TRBV5-5	NA	NA	TRBJ2-2	TGTGCCAGCAGCTTGAGTGACAGATGGAACACCGGGGAGCTGTTTTTT	CASSLSDRWNTGELFF
TRBV6-5	NA	few	TRBJ1-1	TGTGCCAGCAGTTACCCCCAGGGCGGAAGCACTGAAGCTTTCTTT	CASSYPQGGSTEAFF
TRBV2	TRBD2	NA	TRBJ2-7	TGTGCCAGCAGTGAACCGCGGGAGGGCCCCTACGAGCAGTACTTC	CASSEPREGPYEQYF
TRBV2	NA	many	TRBJ2-2	TGTGCCAGCAGTAGACTAGTTGTCACCGGGGAGCTGTTTTTT	CASSRLVVTGELFF
TRBV20-1	NA	few	TRBJ2-2	TGCAGTGCTGCCTTAGCAGTCACCGGGGAGCTGTTTTTT	CSAALAVTGELFF
TRBV12-3/TRBV12-4	TRBD1	few	TRBJ2-6	TGTGCCAGCAAGCCGGGACAGGCCATCTCTGGGGCCAACGTCCTGACTTTC	CASKPGQAISGANVLTF
TRBV20-1	NA	NA	TRBJ2-7	TGCAGTGCTAGAACGGACAACTACGAGCAGTACTTC	CSARTDNYEQYF
TRBV9	NA	NA	TRBJ2-2	TGTGCCAGCAGCGTTTCACACCCCGGGGAGCTGTTTTTT	CASSVSHPGELFF
TRBV11-2	NA	many	TRBJ1-1	TGTGCCAGCAGCCCTCCCTGGGGCCCCCCTGAAGCTTTCTTT	CASSPPWGPPEAFF
TRBV20-1	NA	NA	TRBJ2-5	TGCAGTGCCAGCCCTCTGGACCACCAGGAGACCCAGTACTTC	CSASPLDHQETQYF
TRBV20-1	TRBD2	NA	TRBJ2-3	TGCAGTGCTGACCAGACTAGCGGTTACACAGATACGCAGTATTTT	CSADQTSGYTDTQYF
TRBV29-1	TRBD1	NA	TRBJ1-4	TGCAGCGTTAGGACAGGGGGAAGTATAAGTGAAAAACTGTTTTTT	CSVRTGGSISEKLFF